In its sample, the clone carrying this T cell receptor (beta chain) was seen a few times. Its antigen is not known. These data come from a study of cytomegalovirus exposure and HLA in healthy donors. Study-level information: T cells numbering about 180 million yielded 100 million to 120 million unique TCR beta sequences in an earlier analysis. Study-wide findings and caveats: One variant, a missense change in DCLRE1C, was linked in a later analysis to TCR beta V- and J-gene trimming. Using a false discovery rate of 0.05, a later analysis showed that approximately 17,000 TCR beta sequences were associated with HLA alleles. Across donors, sequencing depth was assumed by presence/absence analyses to be roughly uniform.

This PCR relied on a set of 60 Vbeta primers and 13 Jbeta primers. Clones were read by immunoSEQ multiplex PCR, and TCRdb kept only the in-frame ones, dropping some. The table shows fewer than 150,000 clones, with 70% to 75% occurring only once. CDR3 length: 15 amino acids. V lost 7 bases to trimming and J lost 4 bases; unmatched junction nucleotides: 8. The V gene's germline CDR1 is ENHRY and CDR2 SYGVKD. This receptor was obtained from a human donor in good health. The sequenced sample consisted of PBMCs. The genes are TRBV10-3 and TRBJ2-1; the match to TRBD2 covers 9 bases. As DNA, the CDR3 is TGTGCCATCAAACTTAGCGGGGGCTCTTACAATGAGCAGTTCTTC. Translation gives CAIKLSGGSYNEQFF.